The sequence of this T cell receptor (beta chain) was determined in a study of PD-1 blockade in classical Hodgkin lymphoma. Noted time point: cycle 4 day 1 (C4D1), after 5 to 7 weeks of nivolumab. Every one of the patients relapsed after autologous stem cell transplantation (brentuximab vedotin exposure was variable). A note on this clone: Its antigen is not identified.

Study findings and constraints: Complete responders' baseline diversity resembled that of newly diagnosed patients.

Repertoires were generated with immunoSEQ multiplex PCR, while TCRdb's copy carries only in-frame clones and drops some. The sample has roughly 6,900 clones; 65% to 90% are singletons. The V and J ends lost 2 bases and 12 bases respectively, with 8 bases between them. CDR3 size: 11 residues. Germline V CDR1 and CDR2: DFQATT, SNEGSKA (reference sequence). This specimen consisted of peripheral blood mononuclear cells (PBMCs), obtained before the fourth cycle of nivolumab. The chain carries TRBV20-1 and TRBJ1-6; D possibly corresponds to TRBD1 (5 bases). The source of this sequence is a human donor with classical Hodgkin lymphoma. The CDR3 spells CSARNTGPLHF. The CDR3 bases are TGCAGTGCTAGAAATACAGGACCCCTCCACTTT.